These 30 T cell receptor beta chains share one sample of origin, sequenced in a study of blood T cell repertoires in COVID-19. Assay: immunoSEQ multiplex PCR; the TCRdb copy retains only in-frame clones and omits some. The table records a few hundred thousand clones, 75% to 90% of them present only once. Sequencing was performed on peripheral blood. The receptors derive from a woman aged 45-65 years with COVID-19, enrolled during active disease.

CDR3 region: CSVQGDVGELFF. Written as DNA, the CDR3 is TGCAGCGTACAGGGGGACGTCGGGGAGCTGTTTTTT. The chain employs TRBV29-1 and TRBJ2-2, with 8 bases fitting TRBD1. Germline V gene data show CDR1 as SQVTM and CDR2 as ANQGSEA. Unmatched junction bases numbered 4, after V lost 6 bases and J lost 7 bases. The CDR3 consists of 12 residues.

This rearrangement joins TRBV11-3 to TRBJ2-5; 8 nucleotides line up with TRBD1. V trimming: 2 bases; J trimming: 4 bases; junction bases outside the gene matches: 6. Germline CDR1 SGHNT, CDR2 YENEEA. The CDR3 spans 15 residues. The CDR3 here is CASSLNDRGPETQYF. The CDR3 DNA reads TGTGCCAGCAGCTTAAACGACAGGGGACCAGAGACCCAGTACTTC.

The chain recombines TRBV7-9 with TRBJ1-2; 12 positions agree with TRBD1. CDR1 SEHNR and CDR2 FQNEAQ come from the germline V gene (reference sequence). The CDR3 loop spans 15 amino acids. V shed 5 bases and J 7 bases; nucleotides not matched to a gene: 8. CDR3 sequence (DNA): TGTGCCAGCAGCCTAGGTGGGACAGGGGGCTCTGGCTACACCTTC. Residues: CASSLGGTGGSGYTF.

The V and J genes are TRBV4-2 and TRBJ1-2; 12 bases align to TRBD1. The V gene end was trimmed by 3 bases and the J gene end by 7 bases; junction bases not matched to a gene: 6. CDR3 length: 15 residues. The V gene's germline CDR1 is LGHNA and CDR2 YNFKEQ. The CDR3, as DNA: TGTGCCAGCAGCCAGGGGGGACAGGGGGCTCGTGGCTACACCTTC. It is translated as CASSQGGQGARGYTF.

This sequence joins TRBV5-1 and TRBJ1-2, with 9 bases that match TRBD1. The CDR3 sequence is 13 residues long. The V gene's germline CDR1 is SGHRS and CDR2 YFSETQ. Losses at the gene ends were 3 bases for V and 14 bases for J; bases not matched to a gene: 11. CDR3 nucleotide sequence: TGCGCCAGCAGCTCCCGGGACAGGGCAACGGTGACCTTC. The encoded protein is CASSSRDRATVTF.

The chain recombines TRBV5-4 with TRBJ1-3; 10 bases are a match to TRBD1. V was clipped by 3 bases and J by 2 bases; unmatched bases: 2. CDR1 and CDR2 (germline): SGHNT, YYREEE (reference sequence). This CDR3 is built from 15 residues. The CDR3 reads CASSSGTGAGNTIYF. CDR3 sequence (DNA): TGTGCCAGCAGCTCGGGGACAGGGGCTGGAAACACCATATATTTT.

CDR3 loop: CASKFAVTTTDTQYF. As DNA, the CDR3 is TGTGCCAGCAAATTCGCTGTTACTACCACAGATACGCAGTATTTT. The chain recombines TRBV27 with TRBJ2-3; D is uncertain. Germline V gene sequence: CDR1 MNHEY, CDR2 SMNVEV (reference sequence). V was pared by 7 bases and J by 2 bases, with 16 bases between. CDR3 length equals 15 residues.

The chain employs TRBV7-3 and TRBJ1-1, with D maybe TRBD1 (5 bases). Germline V gene lookup returns CDR1 SGHTA and CDR2 FQGTGA. Trimming pared 2 bases from V and 7 bases from J, leaving 17 bases between. This CDR3 spans 15 amino acids. This chain's CDR3 is CASSLFSTGSGEAFF. Here the CDR3 DNA reads TGTGCCAGCAGCTTATTCTCCACAGGTTCGGGTGAAGCTTTCTTT.

The rearrangement joins TRBV5-4 to TRBJ2-3; the D is unclear. Trimming removed 4 bases from V and 1 base from J, with 7 bases in between. Germline assignment: CDR1 SGHNT and CDR2 YYREEE (reference sequence). The CDR3 spans 13 residues. The CDR3 protein is CASSIPGTDTQYF. CDR3 coding DNA: TGTGCCAGCAGCATCCCCGGCACAGATACGCAGTATTTT.

V gene TRBV6-5 combines with J gene TRBJ2-7; TRBD2 aligns across 8 bases. The ends lost 6 bases at V and 4 bases at J; junction bases unmatched: 11. The CDR3 loop spans 15 amino acids. The germline V gene encodes CDR1 MNHEY and CDR2 SVGAGI. The CDR3 loop is CASSRLAGGTYEQYF. The CDR3 bases are TGTGCCAGCAGCCGCCTTGCGGGAGGTACATACGAGCAGTACTTC.

The chain employs TRBV18 and TRBJ2-2; 11 bases align to TRBD2. Germline trimming cut 2 bases from V and 3 bases from J; bases unmatched to any gene: 8. The CDR3 sequence is 18 residues long. Germline CDR1 reads KGHSH; CDR2 reads LQKENI. CDR3 amino acids: CASSPSASGRTHTGELFF. DNA for the CDR3: TGTGCCAGCTCACCATCGGCTAGCGGGAGGACCCACACCGGGGAGCTGTTTTTT.

The chain is built from TRBV21-1 and TRBJ1-1; the listed D gene, TRBD1, was not tested against the DNA. TRBV21-1 is an annotated pseudogene. The CDR3 runs to 14 residues. The CDR3 sequence: CASSRTDLNTEAFF. DNA of the CDR3: TGTGCCAGCAGCCGGACAGACCTGAACACTGAAGCTTTCTTT.

This clone occurred once. This chain joins TRBV6-1 and TRBJ1-2; D remains unclear. The germline gives CDR1 MNHNS, CDR2 SASEGT. Trimming pared 3 bases from V and 2 bases from J, leaving 10 bases between. The CDR3 consists of 14 residues. The CDR3 DNA sequence: TGTGCCAGCAGTGAGGCCAGGTGGAACTATGGCTACACCTTC. Translating gives CASSEARWNYGYTF.

This clone was observed once. The V gene is TRBV4-2, the J gene TRBJ2-1; possible D gene TRBD2, 5 bases. V lost 1 base, J lost 4 bases, and 14 bases lay in between. From germline, CDR1 is LGHNA and CDR2 YNFKEQ. This CDR3 has 16 amino acids. The CDR3 loop reads CASSQVTWGAYNEQFF. In nucleotides, the CDR3 is TGTGCCAGCAGCCAAGTAACTTGGGGAGCTTACAATGAGCAGTTCTTC.

The chain uses TRBV5-1 and TRBJ1-4; possible D gene TRBD1, 5 bases. Deletions cut 4 bases from V and 7 bases from J, with 14 bases between. Germline V gene data show CDR1 as SGHRS and CDR2 as YFSETQ. CDR3 length equals 14 residues. The CDR3 DNA reads TGCGCCAGCAGCCCGGACACATTTAGTGAAAAACTGTTTTTT. This encodes CASSPDTFSEKLFF.

V gene TRBV20-1 combines with J gene TRBJ1-1; no clear D. Trimming removed 3 bases at V and 1 base at J, with 6 bases between. CDR3 length: 12 amino acids. Per the germline V gene, CDR1 is DFQATT and CDR2 is SNEGSKA (reference sequence). The DNA for the CDR3 is TGCAGTGCTAGTCCAGGGAACACTGAAGCTTTCTTT. It codes for CSASPGNTEAFF.

The V and J genes are TRBV29-1 and TRBJ1-2, with D perhaps matching TRBD1 (6 bases). CDR1 SQVTM and CDR2 ANQGSEA come from the germline V gene. V dropped 7 bases and J dropped 4 bases, with 19 bases sitting between them. CDR3 length: 14 amino acids. The CDR3 coding sequence is TGCAGCGCTCACCCCCAGGACAGATCCTATGGCTACACCTTC. Translated, it gives CSAHPQDRSYGYTF.

The V and J genes are TRBV5-1 and TRBJ2-1, with 10 bases matching TRBD1. This CDR3 contains 14 residues. V trimming: 5 bases; J trimming: 6 bases; junction bases outside the gene matches: 5. Germline V gene lookup returns CDR1 SGHRS and CDR2 YFSETQ. The CDR3 sequence: CASSFGTGVNEQFF. CDR3 DNA sequence: TGCGCCAGCAGTTTCGGGACAGGGGTCAATGAGCAGTTCTTC.

The genes are TRBV5-1 and TRBJ2-1, with 12 bases matching TRBD2. This CDR3 is 15 amino acids long. V lost 5 bases to trimming and J lost 9 bases; unmatched junction nucleotides: 9. Germline-derived CDR1 and CDR2 are SGHRS and YFSETQ. The CDR3 reads CASRDLAGGGGEQFF. The CDR3, as DNA: TGCGCCAGCAGAGATCTAGCGGGAGGGGGTGGTGAGCAGTTCTTC.

The chain combines TRBV20-1 with TRBJ1-2, with D possibly being TRBD1 (6 bases). The CDR3 totals 13 residues. The germline V and J ends were trimmed by 3 bases and 4 bases, with 12 bases remaining between them. Germline V gene lookup returns CDR1 DFQATT and CDR2 SNEGSKA (reference sequence). The CDR3 DNA is TGCAGTGCTAGTTCAGGGGCTGGCTATGGCTACACCTTC. Protein product: CSASSGAGYGYTF.

The chain recombines TRBV5-1 with TRBJ2-1, with a possible D match to TRBD2 (6 bases). The V and J ends lost 1 base and 1 base respectively, with 18 bases between them. This CDR3 contains 18 residues. Germline values: CDR1 SGHRS, CDR2 YFSETQ. CDR3 sequence reads: CASSLYPGEFGSYNEQFF. In DNA form, the CDR3 reads TGCGCCAGCAGCTTGTATCCGGGAGAATTTGGGTCCTACAATGAGCAGTTCTTC.

J is TRBJ2-1 and V is TRBV6-5; no firm D call. Per germline, CDR1 MNHEY and CDR2 SVGAGI. The V end was cut by 0 bases, the J end by 0 bases, with 6 bases between. The CDR3 spans 15 residues. The CDR3 nucleotides are TGTGCCAGCAGTTACTCGAGAAGCTCCTACAATGAGCAGTTCTTC. Encoded protein: CASSYSRSSYNEQFF.

The chain uses TRBV27 and TRBJ1-2, with a tentative D call TRBD1 (5 bases). Between the trimmed V and J ends, which lost 7 bases and 4 bases, there was a span of 16 bases. Germline assignment: CDR1 MNHEY and CDR2 SMNVEV (reference sequence). The CDR3 has 14 residues. The CDR3 region is CASTGWGGRYGYTF. CDR3 sequence (DNA): TGTGCCAGCACCGGATGGGGGGGACGCTATGGCTACACCTTC.

V and J are TRBV14 and TRBJ2-7, with TRBD1 identical over 8 bases. The ends lost 6 bases at V and 2 bases at J; junction bases unmatched: 6. CDR1 SGHDN and CDR2 FVKESK come from the germline V gene. The CDR3 spans 14 residues. The CDR3 loop reads CASSAQGGPYEQYF. The CDR3 region has the DNA TGTGCCAGCAGTGCACAGGGGGGTCCCTACGAGCAGTACTTC.

The J gene is TRBJ2-5, the V gene TRBV7-3; TRBD2 aligns across 9 bases. Germline CDR1 is SGHTA and CDR2 is FQGTGA. J gave up 6 bases and V 0 bases, and 8 bases lay outside the gene matches. This CDR3 is 16 amino acids long. CDR3: CASSLTPAGGTKTQYF. The CDR3 DNA follows: TGTGCCAGCAGCTTAACGCCAGCGGGAGGTACGAAGACCCAGTACTTC.

V gene TRBV5-1 combines with J gene TRBJ1-2, with 9 bases lining up with TRBD1. The CDR3 extends over 14 amino acids. The J segment lost 5 bases and the V segment lost 2 bases, leaving 4 bases of the junction unmatched. Germline V lookup: CDR1 SGHRS, CDR2 YFSETQ. The CDR3 loop is CASSFNGQGYGYTF. The CDR3 DNA reads as TGCGCCAGCAGCTTTAATGGACAGGGGTATGGCTACACCTTC.

This chain connects TRBV3-1 (or the pseudogene TRBV3-2) to TRBJ2-1; a possible D gene is TRBD2 (6 bases). Per germline, CDR1 LGHDT and CDR2 YNNKEL (reference sequence). The CDR3 has 16 amino acids. Trimming cost V 4 bases and J 0 bases, with 13 bases left between them. CDR3 residues: CASSRRGSSSYNEQFF. The CDR3 nucleotides are TGTGCCAGCAGCCGACGGGGGTCGAGCTCCTACAATGAGCAGTTCTTC.

CDR3: CAISQGSGSSRETQYF. CDR3 nucleotide sequence: TGTGCCATCAGTCAGGGTAGCGGGAGTTCACGAGAGACCCAGTACTTC. The chain employs TRBV10-3 and TRBJ2-5, with TRBD2 matching over 9 bases. Germline trimming cut 5 bases from V and 4 bases from J; bases unmatched to any gene: 11. This CDR3 is 16 amino acids long. Germline V gene data show CDR1 as ENHRY and CDR2 as SYGVKD.

CDR3: CASSRQFEQYF. CDR3 sequence (DNA): TGTGCCAGCAGTCGACAGTTCGAGCAGTACTTC. The rearrangement joins TRBV6-2 or TRBV6-3 to TRBJ2-7; D may be TRBD1 (5 bases). This CDR3 comprises 11 residues. From germline, CDR1 is MNHEY and CDR2 SVGEGT. The V end lost 5 bases, the J end lost 6 bases, and 8 bases lay between the germline ends.

The V gene is TRBV2, the J gene TRBJ1-1, with D maybe TRBD1 (6 bases). V lost 9 bases and J 1 base, leaving 12 bases between the germline ends. The CDR3 has 13 amino acids. CDR1 and CDR2 (germline): SNHLY, FYNNEI. In nucleotides, the CDR3 is TGTGCCAGGTCAGACAGGAGGAACACTGAAGCTTTCTTT. It translates to CARSDRRNTEAFF.